Shown below are 18 T cell receptor beta chains from a single sample sequenced in a study of T cell repertoires in cytomegalovirus infection. In TCRdb, the reads were re-called with MiXCR into one record per CDR3 protein. The sample shows some 180,000 distinct CDR3 sequences, approximately 19% of them seen only once. What was sequenced was PBMCs. The receptor source for this set is a human donor in good health (CMV status not recorded). Some clones in this sample may be carry-over from other donors' samples.

The V and J genes are TRBV7-9 and TRBJ1-1; D is ambiguous. CDR1 is SEHNR and CDR2 is FQNEAQ in the germline V gene (reference sequence). Trimming took 5 bases from V and 0 from J, leaving 13 bases between them. This CDR3 region has 15 residues. This chain's CDR3 is CASSPIVGVNTEAFF. The CDR3 region has the DNA TGTGCCAGCAGCCCAATTGTCGGGGTGAACACTGAAGCTTTCTTT.

The table lists this clonotype with a few counts. The chain carries TRBV4-1 and TRBJ2-1; 7 nucleotides align to TRBD2. After removal of 0 bases from V and 4 bases from J, the junction contained 6 bases not matched to a gene. In germline, CDR1 is MGHRA, CDR2 YSYEKL. This CDR3 comprises 16 residues. In DNA form, the CDR3 reads TGCGCCAGCAGCCAAGATCGGAGTAGCGGGTACAATGAGCAGTTCTTC. It is translated as CASSQDRSSGYNEQFF.

A note on this clonotype: This may come from a read error, since a much larger clone is one base off. The gene calls are TRBV7-2 and TRBJ1-3; D is undetermined. The CDR3 totals 16 residues. Germline V lookup: CDR1 SGHTA, CDR2 FQGNSA. DNA of the CDR3: TGTGCCAGCAGCTTAGTTCTCTCCCCGAGTGGAACCACCATATATTTT. This codes for CASSLVLSPSGTTIYF.

Only a few counts were recorded for this clonotype. V and J are TRBV2 and TRBJ2-7; D might be TRBD2 (5 bases). This CDR3 has 14 amino acids. Germline V gene data show CDR1 as SNHLY and CDR2 as FYNNEI. Trimming cost V 6 bases and J 0 bases, with 12 bases left between them. The chain's CDR3 is CASRSERTSYEQYF. The CDR3 nucleotides are TGTGCCAGCAGAAGCGAGCGGACCTCCTACGAGCAGTACTTC.

This chain connects TRBV6-5 to TRBJ1-1, with D possibly being TRBD1 (5 bases). The CDR3 consists of 14 residues. Trimming shortened V by 6 bases and J by 11 bases, and 22 bases separated the two germline ends. Germline V gives CDR1 MNHEY, CDR2 SVGAGI. The CDR3 sequence is CASRGGGGLGTAFF. The CDR3 region has the DNA TGTGCCAGCAGGGGGGGGGGGGGACTGGGGACCGCTTTCTTT.

This clonotype has just a few counts. At one of its ends the junction is not consistent with the germline gene, which may arise from a read error. The V gene is TRBV15, the J gene TRBJ1-2; D is unresolved. From germline, CDR1 is LNHNV and CDR2 YYDKDF (reference sequence). The CDR3 covers 15 residues. The CDR3 reads CATSGDGTGTYGYTF. DNA of the CDR3: TGTGCCACCAGCGGAGACGGTACGGGAACCTATGGCTACACCTTC.

The table lists this clonotype with a few counts. The rearrangement uses TRBV6-2 or TRBV6-3 and TRBJ2-1; tentatively, D is TRBD2 (6 bases). CDR1 and CDR2 (germline): MNHEY, SVGEGT. The CDR3 is 12 residues long. Trimming pared 6 bases from V and 4 bases from J, leaving 7 bases between. The CDR3 loop reads CASSREYNEQFF. The CDR3, as DNA: TGTGCCAGCAGCCGGGAGTACAATGAGCAGTTCTTC.

Only a few counts were recorded for this clonotype. The chain uses TRBV20-1 and TRBJ1-1; D may be TRBD1 (6 bases). V lost 0 bases, J lost 5 bases, and 19 bases lay in between. CDR3 length equals 16 residues. CDR1 is DFQATT and CDR2 is SNEGSKA in the germline V gene (reference sequence). Here the CDR3 DNA reads TGCAGTGCTAGAGATAAGGGGGTGGTCGGGGTTACTGAAGCTTTCTTT. It translates to CSARDKGVVGVTEAFF.

This clonotype was recorded many times. The V gene is TRBV6-5, the J gene TRBJ2-1, with 13 bases fitting TRBD2. V shed 4 bases, J shed 0 bases, and the junction held 3 bases outside the gene matches. The CDR3 totals 17 residues. Germline CDR1 and CDR2: MNHEY and SVGAGI. The chain's CDR3 is CASSSWTSGSSYNEQFF. CDR3 nucleotides: TGTGCCAGCAGTTCCTGGACTAGCGGGAGCTCCTACAATGAGCAGTTCTTC.

This clonotype occurred a few times. This chain joins TRBV5-4 and TRBJ2-6; D is unresolved. The CDR3 extends over 15 amino acids. Trimming took off 0 bases at V and 3 bases at J, with 7 bases between the two ends. Germline V lookup: CDR1 SGHNT, CDR2 YYREEE (reference sequence). The CDR3 loop is CASSLGAVGANVLTF. The DNA of the CDR3 is TGTGCCAGCAGCTTGGGCGCTGTTGGGGCCAACGTCCTGACTTTC.

In its sample, this clonotype was seen many times. J is TRBJ2-1 and V is TRBV7-6, with D perhaps matching TRBD2 (7 bases). The V gene's germline CDR1 is SGHVS and CDR2 FNYEAQ. CDR3 length: 15 residues. The V end was cut by 5 bases, the J end by 2 bases, with 13 bases between. The CDR3 DNA reads as TGTGCCAGCAGCCTGGGCGGGGGCACCTACAATGAGCAGTTCTTC. Its translation is CASSLGGGTYNEQFF. Full variable domain (missing parts from reference TRBV7-6 and TRBJ2-1): GAGVSQSPRYKVTKRGQDVALRCDPISGHVSLYWYRQALGQGPEFLTYFNYEAQQDKSGLPNDRFSAERPEGSISTLTIQRTEQRDSAMYRCASSLGGGTYNEQFFGPGTRLTVL.

This clonotype occurred a few times. The chain has TRBV19 and TRBJ2-5; 9 positions agree with TRBD1. Trimming cost V 10 bases and J 4 bases; bases outside gene matches: 10. The CDR3 spans 14 residues. Per germline, CDR1 LNHDA and CDR2 SQIVND (reference sequence). As DNA, the CDR3 is TGTGCCACCAAACGGGACAGGGTGGGAGAGACCCAGTACTTC. It is translated as CATKRDRVGETQYF.

The V call is TRBV20-1, the J call TRBJ1-2; no definite D call. The V gene's germline CDR1 is DFQATT and CDR2 SNEGSKA (reference sequence). The CDR3 consists of 12 residues. The CDR3 spells CSGTANTYGYTF. DNA for the CDR3: TGCAGCGGAACAGCAAACACCTATGGCTACACCTTC.

This clonotype has a handful of counts. The chain has TRBV20-1 and TRBJ1-1; D is uncertain. V lost 3 bases and J 6 bases, leaving 17 bases between the germline ends. The germline V gene has CDR1 DFQATT and CDR2 SNEGSKA (reference sequence). The CDR3 consists of 14 residues. The CDR3 loop is CSARDQGGLSEAFF. The DNA of the CDR3 is TGCAGTGCTAGGGACCAAGGAGGTCTATCTGAAGCTTTCTTT.

The gene calls are TRBV5-1 and TRBJ2-5, with D uncertain. CDR1 SGHRS and CDR2 YFSETQ come from the germline V gene. This CDR3 comprises 16 residues. V shed 1 base and J shed 1 base, with 14 bases lying between them. The CDR3 sequence: CASSLPSGSRQETQYF. In nucleotides, the CDR3 is TGCGCCAGCAGCTTGCCCTCGGGCAGTCGCCAAGAGACCCAGTACTTC.

This clonotype appeared many times. The chain has TRBV7-8 and TRBJ2-1, with D tentatively TRBD1 (6 bases). CDR3 length equals 13 residues. Germline CDR1 SGHVS, CDR2 FQNEAQ. Trimming shortened V by 5 bases and J by 6 bases, and 11 bases separated the two germline ends. CDR3 amino acids: CASSRGTINEQFF. In nucleotides, the CDR3 is TGTGCCAGCAGCAGGGGGACAATCAATGAGCAGTTCTTC.

The V and J genes are TRBV12-3 or TRBV12-4 and TRBJ1-5; tentatively, D is TRBD1 (6 bases). The CDR3 consists of 14 residues. Trimming took 5 bases from V and 2 from J, leaving 10 bases between them. The CDR3 protein is CASSGGGGNQPQHF. DNA of the CDR3: TGTGCCAGCAGTGGGGGCGGGGGCAATCAGCCCCAGCATTTT.

The chain employs TRBV9 and TRBJ2-2; TRBD2 matches at 8 bases. Germline V lookup: CDR1 SGDLS, CDR2 YYNGEE. V lost 7 bases to trimming and J lost 3 bases; unmatched junction nucleotides: 11. The CDR3 is 16 residues long. CDR3 sequence: CASGTAGGPYTGELFF. CDR3 coding DNA: TGTGCCAGCGGGACGGCGGGAGGCCCCTACACCGGGGAGCTGTTTTTT.